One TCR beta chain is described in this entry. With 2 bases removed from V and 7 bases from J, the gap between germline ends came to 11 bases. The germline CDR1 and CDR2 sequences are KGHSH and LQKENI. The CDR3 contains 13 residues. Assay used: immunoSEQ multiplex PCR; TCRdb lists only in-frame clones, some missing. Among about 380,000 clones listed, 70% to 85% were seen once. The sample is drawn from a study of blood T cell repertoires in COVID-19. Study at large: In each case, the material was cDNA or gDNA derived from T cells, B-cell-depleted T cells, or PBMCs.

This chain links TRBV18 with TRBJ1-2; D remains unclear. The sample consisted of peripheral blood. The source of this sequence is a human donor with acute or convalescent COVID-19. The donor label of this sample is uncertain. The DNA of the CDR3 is TGTGCCAGCTCACCAACTCAACAGAGTGGCTACACCTTC. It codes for CASSPTQQSGYTF.